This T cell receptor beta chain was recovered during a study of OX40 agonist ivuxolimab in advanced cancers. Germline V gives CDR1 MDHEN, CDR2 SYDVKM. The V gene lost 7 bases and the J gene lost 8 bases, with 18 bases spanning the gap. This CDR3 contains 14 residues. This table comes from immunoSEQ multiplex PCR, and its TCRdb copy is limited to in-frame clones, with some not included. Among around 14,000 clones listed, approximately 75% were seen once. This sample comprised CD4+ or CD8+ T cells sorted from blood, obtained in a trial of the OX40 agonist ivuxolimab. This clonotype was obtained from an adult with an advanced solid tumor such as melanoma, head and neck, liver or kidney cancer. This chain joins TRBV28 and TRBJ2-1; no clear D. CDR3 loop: CASILSRFIDEQFF. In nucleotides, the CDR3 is TGTGCCAGCATCCTAAGTCGGTTTATTGATGAGCAGTTCTTC.